The 14 T cell receptor beta chains reported below all come from one sample, sequenced in a study of blood T cells in healthy people across ages. A J-beta primer mix and a sample-barcoded 5' primer were used in a second PCR of about 7 to 11 cycles. TCRdb processed the 5' RACE reads anew with MiXCR; each CDR3 protein has one entry. The repertoire holds some 1.8 million distinct CDR3 sequences, about 39% seen once, with roughly 23% in the top ten. The sample comprised blood. The receptors were sampled from a human donor in good health.

The sample holds many counts of this clonotype. The chain recombines TRBV5-1 with TRBJ1-1; 7 bases fit TRBD1. The CDR3 covers 14 residues. Germline-derived CDR1 and CDR2 are SGHRS and YFSETQ. Germline trimming cut 4 bases from V and 7 bases from J; bases unmatched to any gene: 10. CDR3 amino acids: CASSPGQLKDEAFF. CDR3 nucleotide sequence: TGCGCCAGCAGCCCGGGACAGCTTAAGGATGAAGCTTTCTTT.

As regards this clonotype: This sequence may be a read error, since a much larger clone differs from it by one base. J is TRBJ2-1 and V is TRBV10-3, with D unclear. V was trimmed by 6 bases and J by 0 bases, leaving 12 bases between them. CDR1 is ENHRY, CDR2 SYGVKD, per germline. This CDR3 spans 15 amino acids. CDR3 sequence (DNA): TGTGCCATCAGCTCAGAGGCCTACTCCTACAATGAGCAGTTCTTC. This sequence encodes CAISSEAYSYNEQFF.

The chain is built from TRBV6-8 and TRBJ1-3, with unresolved D. Trimming took off 9 bases at V and 2 bases at J, with 14 bases between the two ends. The CDR3 loop spans 14 amino acids. Looked up from germline, CDR1 is MNHGY and CDR2 is SAAAGT. The CDR3 protein is CASQRGFPGNTIYF. CDR3 coding DNA: TGTGCCAGTCAAAGAGGGTTCCCTGGAAACACCATATATTTT.

The chain joins TRBV2 to TRBJ2-7; possibly TRBD1 for D (7 bases). CDR1 SNHLY and CDR2 FYNNEI come from the germline V gene. The CDR3 spans 14 residues. Trimming pared 7 bases from V and 0 bases from J, leaving 13 bases between. In nucleotides, the CDR3 is TGTGCCAGCATCTCGCGGGACAGCTCCTACGAGCAGTACTTC. Its translation: CASISRDSSYEQYF.

The chain combines TRBV7-9 with TRBJ2-5; 10 bases agree with TRBD2. CDR3 length equals 14 residues. The V segment lost 5 bases and the J segment 3 bases; nucleotides outside the gene matches: 3. CDR1 is SEHNR and CDR2 is FQNEAQ in the germline V gene (reference sequence). In DNA, the CDR3 is TGTGCCAGCAGCGGAGCGGGGGGGGAAGAGACCCAGTACTTC. Translating gives CASSGAGGEETQYF.

Concerning this clonotype itself: Sequence at one end of the junction differs from germline and may be a read error. The chain is built from TRBV7-2 and TRBJ2-2; the D gene is possibly TRBD2 (6 bases). Per the germline V gene, CDR1 is SGHTA and CDR2 is FQGNSA. This CDR3 is built from 14 residues. The CDR3 is CASSSRENTGERFF. For the CDR3, the DNA is TGTGCCAGCAGCTCCCGGGAGAACACCGGGGAGCGGTTTTTT.

The V and J genes are TRBV12-5 and TRBJ2-3, with D unclear. The germline CDR1 and CDR2 sequences are LGHNT and FRNRAP. The V gene lost 6 bases and the J gene lost 5 bases, with 18 bases spanning the gap. The CDR3 length is 15 residues. CDR3 nucleotide sequence: TGTGCTAGTGGCCAATCTAGTAGCAGACGAGATACGCAGTATTTT. Its translation is CASGQSSSRRDTQYF.

The chain couples TRBV20-1 to TRBJ1-3; no clear D. Germline CDR1 DFQATT, CDR2 SNEGSKA (reference sequence). V was clipped by 4 bases and J by 1 base, with 5 bases between them. This CDR3 contains 12 residues. This CDR3 is CSAMVSGNTIYF. DNA of the CDR3: TGCAGTGCTATGGTATCTGGAAACACCATATATTTT.

This clonotype was counted between two and nine times. This chain joins TRBV12-3 or TRBV12-4 and TRBJ2-1; D possibly uses TRBD1 or TRBD2 (5 bases each). The CDR3 loop spans 15 amino acids. V lost 1 base, J lost 6 bases, and 13 bases lay in between. The CDR3 DNA follows: TGTGCCAGCAGTTTAGAAGGGACCCACAGCAATGAGCAGTTCTTC. Its protein product is CASSLEGTHSNEQFF.

The chain is built from TRBV9 and TRBJ1-5; the D gene is possibly TRBD1 (6 bases). CDR1 and CDR2 (germline): SGDLS, YYNGEE. This CDR3 comprises 15 residues. V was shortened by 0 bases and J by 3 bases, with 10 bases between the two germline ends. CDR3 sequence: CASSVEGVVNQPQHF. The CDR3 DNA is TGTGCCAGCAGCGTAGAGGGGGTTGTCAATCAGCCCCAGCATTTT.

The table lists this clonotype with a few counts. The chain uses TRBV6-6 and TRBJ2-3; 7 positions match TRBD2. This CDR3 contains 17 residues. J gave up 5 bases and V 2 bases, and 13 bases lay outside the gene matches. Per germline, CDR1 MNHNY and CDR2 SVGAGI (reference sequence). In DNA, the CDR3 is TGTGCCAGCAGTTACGAAGGGACTACCCCTGGGGGAGATACGCAGTATTTT. It specifies CASSYEGTTPGGDTQYF.

V is TRBV7-9 and J is TRBJ1-6; D is perhaps TRBD1 (6 bases). Between the trimmed V and J ends, which lost 3 bases and 8 bases, there was a span of 20 bases. The germline CDR1 and CDR2 sequences are SEHNR and FQNEAQ (reference sequence). This CDR3 is built from 17 residues. Here the CDR3 reads CASSFDRLGMHYSPLHF. CDR3 in DNA: TGTGCCAGCAGCTTCGACAGGTTGGGTATGCATTATTCACCCCTCCACTTT.

This CDR3 reads CASSLKPLGEQFF. CDR3 sequence (DNA): TGTGCCAGCAGCTTGAAGCCGCTGGGTGAGCAGTTCTTC. V and J are TRBV5-5 and TRBJ2-1; D uncertain. The CDR3 length is 13 residues. Trimming left V 1 base short and J 9 bases short, with 11 bases between. Germline-derived CDR1 and CDR2 are SGHKS and YYEKEE (reference sequence).

The V and J genes are TRBV5-1 and TRBJ2-5, with D perhaps matching TRBD1 (7 bases). The J call may be wrong; the DNA end is better matched by TRBJ2-7. The CDR3 spans 15 residues. CDR1 is SGHRS and CDR2 is YFSETQ in the germline V gene. The CDR3 DNA reads as TGCGCCAGCAGCTGGGAGGCAGGGGGACCCTACGAGCAGTACTTC. It encodes CASSWEAGGPYEQYF.